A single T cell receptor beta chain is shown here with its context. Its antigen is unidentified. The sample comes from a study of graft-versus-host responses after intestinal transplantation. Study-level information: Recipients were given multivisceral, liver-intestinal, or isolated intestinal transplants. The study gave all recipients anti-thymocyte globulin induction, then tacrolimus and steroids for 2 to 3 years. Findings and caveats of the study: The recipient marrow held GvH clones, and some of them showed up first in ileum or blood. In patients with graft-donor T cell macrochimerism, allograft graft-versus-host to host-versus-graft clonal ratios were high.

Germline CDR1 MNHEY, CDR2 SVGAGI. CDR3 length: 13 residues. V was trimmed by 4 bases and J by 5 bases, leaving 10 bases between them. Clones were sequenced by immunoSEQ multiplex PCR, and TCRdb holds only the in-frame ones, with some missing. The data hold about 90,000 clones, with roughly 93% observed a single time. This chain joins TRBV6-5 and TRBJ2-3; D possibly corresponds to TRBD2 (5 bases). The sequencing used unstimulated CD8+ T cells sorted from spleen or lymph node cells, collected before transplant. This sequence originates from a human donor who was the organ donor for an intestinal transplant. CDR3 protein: CASSSGKEDTQYF. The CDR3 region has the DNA TGTGCCAGCAGTTCCGGGAAAGAAGATACGCAGTATTTT.